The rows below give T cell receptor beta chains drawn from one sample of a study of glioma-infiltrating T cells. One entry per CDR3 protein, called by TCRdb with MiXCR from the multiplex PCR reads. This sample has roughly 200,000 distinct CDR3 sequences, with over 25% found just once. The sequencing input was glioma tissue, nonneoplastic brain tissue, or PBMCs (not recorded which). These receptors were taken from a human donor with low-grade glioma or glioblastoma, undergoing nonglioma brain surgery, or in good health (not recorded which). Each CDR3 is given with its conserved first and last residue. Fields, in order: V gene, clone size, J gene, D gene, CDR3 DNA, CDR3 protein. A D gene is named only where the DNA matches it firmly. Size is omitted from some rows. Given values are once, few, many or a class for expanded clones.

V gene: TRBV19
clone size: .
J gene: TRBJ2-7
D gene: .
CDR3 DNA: TGTGCCAGTACCCCGGGCCCCCTTGTTGACTACGAGCAGTACTTC
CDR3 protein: CASTPGPLVDYEQYF

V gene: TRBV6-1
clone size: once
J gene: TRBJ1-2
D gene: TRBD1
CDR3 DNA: TGTGCCAGCAGGGAGGACAGGGGGCTCTATGGCTACACCTTC
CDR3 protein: CASREDRGLYGYTF

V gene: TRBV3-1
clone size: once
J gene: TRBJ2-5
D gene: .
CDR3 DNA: TGTGCCGGCAGCCAAGACGCCCGGCAAGAGACCCAGTACTTC
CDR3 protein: CAGSQDARQETQYF

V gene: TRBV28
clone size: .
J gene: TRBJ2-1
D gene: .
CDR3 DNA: TGTGCCAGCAGCACCCGGGGGACGGGCGACGACAATGAGAAGTTCTTC
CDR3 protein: CASSTRGTGDDNEKFF

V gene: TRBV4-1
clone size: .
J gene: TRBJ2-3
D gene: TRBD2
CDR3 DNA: TGCGCCAGCAGCCAAGCCATTACCGGAAATAGCGGGATAAGGGATACGCAGTATTTT
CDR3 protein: CASSQAITGNSGIRDTQYF

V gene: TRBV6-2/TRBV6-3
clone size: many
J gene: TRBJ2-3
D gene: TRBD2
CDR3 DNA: TGTGCCAGCAGTTCCGGACTAGCGCATGGCACAGATACGCAGTATTTT
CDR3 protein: CASSSGLAHGTDTQYF

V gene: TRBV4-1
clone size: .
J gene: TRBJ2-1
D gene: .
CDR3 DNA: TGCGCCAGCAGCCAAGATGTTTTCGGGTATGAGCAGTTCTTC
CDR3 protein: CASSQDVFGYEQFF

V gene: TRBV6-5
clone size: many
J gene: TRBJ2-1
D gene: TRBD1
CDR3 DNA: TGTGCCAGCAGTTACTCACCCGGGACAGGGGGAAATGAGCAGTTCTTC
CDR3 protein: CASSYSPGTGGNEQFF

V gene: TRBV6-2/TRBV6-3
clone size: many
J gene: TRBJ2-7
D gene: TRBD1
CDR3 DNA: TGTGCCAGCACTAGGGGACAGGGGACCTACGAGCAGTACTTC
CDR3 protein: CASTRGQGTYEQYF

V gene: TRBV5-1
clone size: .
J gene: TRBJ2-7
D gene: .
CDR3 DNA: TGCGCCAGCAGCATCGACTACCGCTCCTACGAGCAGTACTTC
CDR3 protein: CASSIDYRSYEQYF

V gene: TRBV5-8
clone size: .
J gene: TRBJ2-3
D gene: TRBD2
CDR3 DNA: TGTGCCAGCTCCGAGGAGCGGGGGAAGGAGAATACGCAGTATTTT
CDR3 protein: CASSEERGKENTQYF

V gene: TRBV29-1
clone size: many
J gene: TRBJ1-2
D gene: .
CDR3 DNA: TGCAGCGTCAAACAGGGTGAGGACTATGGCTACACCTTC
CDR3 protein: CSVKQGEDYGYTF

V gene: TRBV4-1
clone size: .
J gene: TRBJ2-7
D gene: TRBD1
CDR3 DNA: TGCGCCAGCAGCCAAGTTCCTCCTAGCCCAGGGACAGGGAACACCCACGAGCAGTACTTC
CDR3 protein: CASSQVPPSPGTGNTHEQYF

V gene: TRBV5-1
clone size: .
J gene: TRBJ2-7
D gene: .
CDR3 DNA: TGCGCCAGCAGACGGGGCGGAGAGTACGAGCAGTACTTC
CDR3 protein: CASRRGGEYEQYF

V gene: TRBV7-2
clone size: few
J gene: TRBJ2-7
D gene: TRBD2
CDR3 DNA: TGTGCCAGCAGCCGGTCGGGACTAGCGGGAGTAGGGGGCTCCTACGAGCAGTACTTC
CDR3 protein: CASSRSGLAGVGGSYEQYF

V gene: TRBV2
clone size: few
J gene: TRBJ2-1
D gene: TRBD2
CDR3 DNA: TGTGCCAGCAGTGAAGCCTACGGGAGGGCCTTTGAGCAGTTCTTC
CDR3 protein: CASSEAYGRAFEQFF

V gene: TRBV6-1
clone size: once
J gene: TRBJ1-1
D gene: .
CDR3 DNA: TGTGCCAGCAGTCCCCTAGCGGGAGGGGCAGGCATCGTCGCTGAAGCTTTCTTT
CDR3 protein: CASSPLAGGAGIVAEAFF

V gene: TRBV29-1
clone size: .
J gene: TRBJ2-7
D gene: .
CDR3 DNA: TGCAGCGTCCCACTTTCCAGCGGAGGGTCCTACGAGCAGTACTTC
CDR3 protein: CSVPLSSGGSYEQYF

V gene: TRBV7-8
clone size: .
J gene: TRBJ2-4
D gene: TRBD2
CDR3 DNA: TGTGCCAGCAGCCACCGGGTAGCGGGAGGTCAAGACATTCAGTACTTC
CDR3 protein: CASSHRVAGGQDIQYF

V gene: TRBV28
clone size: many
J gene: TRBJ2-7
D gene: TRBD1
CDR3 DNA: TGTGCCAGCACCGTGACAGGGTCACTGTACGAGCAGTACTTC
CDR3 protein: CASTVTGSLYEQYF

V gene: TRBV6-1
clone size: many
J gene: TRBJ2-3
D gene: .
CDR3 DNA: TGTGCCAGCAGATTAAGTCCGAACACAGATACGCAGTATTTT
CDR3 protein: CASRLSPNTDTQYF

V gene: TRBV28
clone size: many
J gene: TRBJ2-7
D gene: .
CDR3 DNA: TGTGCCAGCAGTCTGGTCCGTTCCTACGAGCAGTACTTC
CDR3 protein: CASSLVRSYEQYF

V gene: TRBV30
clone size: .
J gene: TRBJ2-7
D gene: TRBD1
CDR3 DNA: TGTGCCTGGGATCTGACGTGGACAGGAGTGGACGAGCAGTACTTC
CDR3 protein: CAWDLTWTGVDEQYF

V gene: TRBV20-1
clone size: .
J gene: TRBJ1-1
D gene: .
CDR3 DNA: TGCAGTGCAGCCCAGGGGAACACTGGAGCTTTCTTT
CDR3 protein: CSAAQGNTGAFF

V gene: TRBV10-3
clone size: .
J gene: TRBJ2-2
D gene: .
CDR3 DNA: TGTGCCATCAGTGAAGCAGGGTCCGGGGAGCTGTTTTTT
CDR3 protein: CAISEAGSGELFF

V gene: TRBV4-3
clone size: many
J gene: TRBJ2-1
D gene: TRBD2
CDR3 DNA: TGCGCCAGCAGCGGGGGGGTGTATCCCAATGAGCAGTTCTTC
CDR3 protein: CASSGGVYPNEQFF

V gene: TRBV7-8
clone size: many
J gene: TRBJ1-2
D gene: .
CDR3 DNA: TGTGCCAGCAGCTCAATTCGAGGGGGTTCGGAGTATGGCTACACCTTC
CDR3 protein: CASSSIRGGSEYGYTF

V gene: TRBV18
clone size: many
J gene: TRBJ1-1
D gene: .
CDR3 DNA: TGTGCCAGCTCACCAGGGGGCCCTGAAGCTTTCTTT
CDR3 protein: CASSPGGPEAFF

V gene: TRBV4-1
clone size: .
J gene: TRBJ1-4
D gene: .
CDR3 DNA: TGCGCCAGCAGCCAAAAGGGAGGCACTAATGAAAAACTGTTTTTT
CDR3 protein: CASSQKGGTNEKLFF

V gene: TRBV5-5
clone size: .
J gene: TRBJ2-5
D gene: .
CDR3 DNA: TGTGCCAGCAGCCCCCCTGCGGAGACCCAGTACTTC
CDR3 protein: CASSPPAETQYF

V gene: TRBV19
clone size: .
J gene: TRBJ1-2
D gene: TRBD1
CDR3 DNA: TGTGCCAGTACTCCTTCTTCGGGACAGACTCCCCGGTGGTATGGCTACACCTTC
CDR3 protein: CASTPSSGQTPRWYGYTF

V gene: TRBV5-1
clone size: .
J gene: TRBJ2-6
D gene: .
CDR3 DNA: TGCGCCAGCAGCTTCATGGACTCTGGGGCCAACGTCCTGACTTTC
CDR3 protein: CASSFMDSGANVLTF

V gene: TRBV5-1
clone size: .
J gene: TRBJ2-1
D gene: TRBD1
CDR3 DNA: TGCGCCAGCAGCTCGAAGGTCGGGACAGGAATGTCCAATGAGCAGTTCTTC
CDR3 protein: CASSSKVGTGMSNEQFF

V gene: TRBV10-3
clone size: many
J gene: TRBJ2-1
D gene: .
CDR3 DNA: TGTGCCATCAGTGAGTCCTCCAATGAGCAGTTCTTC
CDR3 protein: CAISESSNEQFF

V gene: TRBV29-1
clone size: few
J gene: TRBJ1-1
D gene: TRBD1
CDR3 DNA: TGCAGCGTTGGTCGTCGGACAGGTGGTTTTCGGGGGACTGAAGCTTTCTTT
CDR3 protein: CSVGRRTGGFRGTEAFF

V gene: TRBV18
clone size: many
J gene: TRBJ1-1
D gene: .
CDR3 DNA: TGTGCCAGCAGCCCACGAAACACTGAAGCTTTCTTT
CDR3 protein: CASSPRNTEAFF

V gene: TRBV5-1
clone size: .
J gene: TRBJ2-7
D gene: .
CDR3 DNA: TGCGCCAGAAGCTATACCTTTCCGTGGCAGGGTTACGAGCAGTACTTC
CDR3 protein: CARSYTFPWQGYEQYF

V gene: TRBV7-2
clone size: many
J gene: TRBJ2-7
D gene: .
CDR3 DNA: TGTGCCAGCAGCTTAGCGAGGGTCGAGCAGTACTTC
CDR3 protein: CASSLARVEQYF

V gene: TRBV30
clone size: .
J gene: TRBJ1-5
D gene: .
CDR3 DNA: TGTGCCTGCTCGGACGGGAGCAATCAGCCCCAGCATTTT
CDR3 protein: CACSDGSNQPQHF

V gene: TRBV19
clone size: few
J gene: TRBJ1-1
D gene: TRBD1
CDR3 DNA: TGTGCCAGTAGTAGAGCCCAGGGGGCGCGTGCTTTCTTT
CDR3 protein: CASSRAQGARAFF

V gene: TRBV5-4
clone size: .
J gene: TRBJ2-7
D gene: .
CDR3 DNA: TGTGCCAGCAGCTCAAAGTCGTACGAGCAGTACTTC
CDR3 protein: CASSSKSYEQYF

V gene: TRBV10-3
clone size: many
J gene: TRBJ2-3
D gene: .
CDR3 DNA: TGTGCCATCAAAGGACAGCCTAGCACAGATACGCAGTATTTT
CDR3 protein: CAIKGQPSTDTQYF

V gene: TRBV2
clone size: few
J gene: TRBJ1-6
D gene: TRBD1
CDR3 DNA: TGTGCCAGACAGGGGTTTATCGGGAATTCACCCCTCCACTTT
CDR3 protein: CARQGFIGNSPLHF

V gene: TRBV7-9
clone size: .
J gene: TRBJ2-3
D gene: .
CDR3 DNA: TGTGCCAGCAGCCGGACGCCAGGTGAGAAGTTCTTT
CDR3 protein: CASSRTPGEKFF

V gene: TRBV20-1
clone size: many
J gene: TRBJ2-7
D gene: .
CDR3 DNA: TGCAGTGCTAGAGGGCCTAGTACGGACGAGCAGTACTTC
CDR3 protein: CSARGPSTDEQYF

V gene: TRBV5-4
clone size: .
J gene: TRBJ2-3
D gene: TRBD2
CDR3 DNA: TGTGCCAGCAGCTTACCGGGAGGGCCTGGTACGCAGTATTTT
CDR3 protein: CASSLPGGPGTQYF

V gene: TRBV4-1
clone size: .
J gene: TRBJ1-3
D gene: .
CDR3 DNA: TGCGCCAGCAGCCAAGATTCCGGGGCTGGAAACACCATATATTTT
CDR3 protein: CASSQDSGAGNTIYF

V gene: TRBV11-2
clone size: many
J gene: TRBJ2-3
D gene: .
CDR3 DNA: TGTGCCTGCGGGGCGTCTACGCAGTATTTT
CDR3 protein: CACGASTQYF

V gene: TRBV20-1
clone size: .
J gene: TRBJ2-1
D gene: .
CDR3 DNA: TGCAGTGCTAGTTGGGGGGCGATATCCGATCATTTCTTC
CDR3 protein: CSASWGAISDHFF

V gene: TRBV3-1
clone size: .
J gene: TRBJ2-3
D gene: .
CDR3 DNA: TGTGCCAGCAGCCAACAGGGAAACACAGATACGCAGTATTTT
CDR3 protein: CASSQQGNTDTQYF

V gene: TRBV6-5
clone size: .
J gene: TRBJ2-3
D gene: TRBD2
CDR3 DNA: TGTGTTAGCAGTTACGAAGCGGGAGGGCCGGATACGCAGTATTTT
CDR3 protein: CVSSYEAGGPDTQYF

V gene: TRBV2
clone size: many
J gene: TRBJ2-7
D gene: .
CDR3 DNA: TGTGCCAGCAGTGATGTGGAGGAGCAGTACTTC
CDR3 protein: CASSDVEEQYF

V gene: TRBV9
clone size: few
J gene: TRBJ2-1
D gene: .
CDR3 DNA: TGTGCCAGCAGCGTAGACAATGATGAGCAGTTCTTC
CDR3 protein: CASSVDNDEQFF

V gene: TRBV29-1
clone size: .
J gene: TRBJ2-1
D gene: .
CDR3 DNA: TGCAGCGTGGGGAATCGTGGAAAGCGGGCCTACAATGAGCAGCTCTTC
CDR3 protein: CSVGNRGKRAYNEQLF

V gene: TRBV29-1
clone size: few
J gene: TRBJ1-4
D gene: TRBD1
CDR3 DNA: TGCAGCGGAAAGACAGGGGGTAATGAAAAACTGTTTTTT
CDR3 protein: CSGKTGGNEKLFF

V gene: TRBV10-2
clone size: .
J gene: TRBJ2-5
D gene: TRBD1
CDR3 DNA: TGTGCCGCCTCAAACGGGACAGGGTTTCGGGAGACCCAGTACTTC
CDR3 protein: CAASNGTGFRETQYF

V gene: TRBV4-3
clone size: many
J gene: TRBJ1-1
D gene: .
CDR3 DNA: TGCGCCAGCAGCCAAGACCAGGGGTCGAACACTGAAGCTTTCTTT
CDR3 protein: CASSQDQGSNTEAFF

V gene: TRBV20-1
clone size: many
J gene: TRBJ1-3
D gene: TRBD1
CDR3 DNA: TGCAGTGCTACCTCGGGACAGGGGATTGGAAACACCATATATTTT
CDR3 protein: CSATSGQGIGNTIYF

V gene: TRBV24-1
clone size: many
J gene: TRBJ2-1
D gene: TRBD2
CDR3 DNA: TGTGCCACCGCTCCGGGAGGGCGCTCCTACAATGAGCAGTTCTTC
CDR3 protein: CATAPGGRSYNEQFF